This paragraph reports one TCR beta chain. Its antigen is undetermined. This sample was taken from a study of T-cell memory formation after mild COVID-19. On the study more broadly: Largely, TCR clusters stayed within a single donor. Study-level points and caveats: Those CD4+ clones that contracted were mainly in CM and EM (CD8+ ones in EMRA). A second wave expanding day 15 to 37 was CD4+-biased; contracting clones were balanced.

Germline V gene lookup returns CDR1 KGHDR and CDR2 SFDVKD. The CDR3 loop spans 14 amino acids. The V and J ends lost 5 bases and 11 bases, in that order; junction bases with no gene match: 11. TCRalpha and TCRbeta libraries used 5'RACE with constant-segment primers and UMIs. Using its own MiXCR run on the 5' RACE reads, TCRdb lists one record per CDR3 protein. The table includes 190,000 or so distinct CDR3 sequences, roughly a fifth detected once. The rearrangement links TRBV24-1 to TRBJ2-1; 7 positions agree with TRBD1. The sequencing sample was made of PBMCs or a T cell subset sorted from them (not recorded which). This sequence was found in an adult woman who had mild COVID-19 (a few samples of this study predate the infection). Cell type and time point are not known. The CDR3 DNA follows: TGTGCCACCAGTGTTGACAGGGCTACGGATAAGCAGTTCTTC. This translates into CATSVDRATDKQFF.